The 15 T cell receptor beta chains below come from one sample, sequenced in a study of OX40 agonist ivuxolimab in advanced cancers. Profiled with immunoSEQ multiplex PCR; TCRdb holds only in-frame clones, not every one. The sample includes tens of thousands of clones, roughly 76% of them seen just once. Sample: CD4+ or CD8+ T cells sorted from blood, taken in a trial of the OX40 agonist ivuxolimab. The receptor set was obtained from an adult with an advanced solid tumor such as melanoma, head and neck, liver or kidney cancer.

V is TRBV7-9 and J is TRBJ2-2; 8 nucleotides line up with TRBD2. Germline assignment: CDR1 SEHNR and CDR2 FQNEAQ (reference sequence). With 2 bases clipped from V and 2 bases from J, the junction kept 4 bases outside the gene matches. This CDR3 has 16 amino acids. The CDR3 DNA sequence: TGTGCCAGCAGCTTAATCGGGAGGGCCAACACCGGGGAGCTGTTTTTT. This gives the protein CASSLIGRANTGELFF.

The chain carries TRBV28 and TRBJ2-7; D is possibly TRBD2 (7 bases). Germline CDR1 is MDHEN and CDR2 is SYDVKM. V lost 4 bases to trimming and J lost 3 bases, with 16 bases between them. CDR3 size: 15 residues. Here the CDR3 DNA reads TGTGCCAGCAGTTCCTGGGGGGGCGGGAACTACGAGCAGTACTTC. Translated: CASSSWGGGNYEQYF.

This rearrangement joins TRBV7-6 to TRBJ1-1, with D maybe TRBD1 (5 bases). CDR3 length equals 16 residues. Germline V CDR1 and CDR2: SGHVS, FNYEAQ. V was trimmed by 5 bases and J by 4 bases, leaving 20 bases between them. The CDR3 DNA is TGTGCCAGCAGCCCTCGAGGTTCGGGGGGAGGCACTGAAGCTTTCTTT. Translating it yields CASSPRGSGGGTEAFF.

The J gene is TRBJ2-7, the V gene TRBV6-6; D perhaps matches TRBD2 (7 bases). The CDR3 runs 14 residues. CDR1 is MNHNY and CDR2 is SVGAGI in the germline V gene (reference sequence). V lost 6 bases, J lost 6 bases, and 18 bases lay in between. Here the CDR3 DNA reads TGTGCCAGCAGGACCACGGGGGAGGGGGTCGAGCAGTACTTC. This codes for CASRTTGEGVEQYF.

This clone has just one count. CDR3 in amino acids: CASSPGLRGRTYEQYF. DNA of the CDR3: TGCGCCAGCAGCCCCGGTCTCAGGGGAAGGACCTACGAGCAGTACTTC. The chain uses TRBV4-1 and TRBJ2-7; D possibly corresponds to TRBD1 (6 bases). CDR1 and CDR2 (germline): MGHRA, YSYEKL. CDR3 length: 16 amino acids. V lost 4 bases and J 2 bases, leaving 18 bases between the germline ends.

This chain links TRBV11-2 with TRBJ2-5; unclear D gene. The CDR3 has 15 residues. Looked up from germline, CDR1 is SGHAT and CDR2 is FQNNGV. Trimming took 1 base from V and 1 from J, leaving 10 bases between them. Here the CDR3 reads CASSLAGRIQETQYF. The CDR3 DNA reads TGTGCCAGCAGCTTAGCTGGCCGAATCCAAGAGACCCAGTACTTC.

The chain employs TRBV27 and TRBJ1-2, with a possible D match to TRBD1 (5 bases). The V and J ends lost 5 bases and 3 bases respectively, with 16 bases between them. This CDR3 comprises 15 residues. Per the germline V gene, CDR1 is MNHEY and CDR2 is SMNVEV (reference sequence). CDR3 protein: CASSVTLRGDYGYTF. CDR3 sequence (DNA): TGTGCCAGCAGTGTAACCCTTCGGGGCGACTATGGCTACACCTTC.

The chain combines TRBV7-9 with TRBJ2-7, with D possibly TRBD1 on 5 matching bases. V was clipped by 6 bases and J by 5 bases, with 20 bases between them. The CDR3 runs to 15 residues. CDR1 and CDR2 from the germline V gene are SEHNR and FQNEAQ (reference sequence). CDR3 in DNA: TGTGCCAGCAGACTTTTGGAAGGGGTCTATAACGAGCAGTACTTC. Encoded protein: CASRLLEGVYNEQYF.

CDR3 amino acids: CASSLRDRGDNEQFF. CDR3 nucleotide sequence: TGCGCCAGCAGCCTCCGGGACAGGGGAGACAATGAGCAGTTCTTC. V gene TRBV5-1 combines with J gene TRBJ2-1; 10 positions match TRBD1. The CDR3 covers 15 residues. Looked up from germline, CDR1 is SGHRS and CDR2 is YFSETQ. The J segment lost 5 bases and the V segment lost 4 bases, leaving 6 bases of the junction unmatched.

This sequence joins TRBV9 and TRBJ2-1; TRBD1 is a possible D gene (5 bases). Per the germline V gene, CDR1 is SGDLS and CDR2 is YYNGEE. The CDR3 contains 13 residues. With 3 bases removed from V and 5 bases from J, the gap between germline ends came to 9 bases. The CDR3 region is CASSATVNNEQFF. In DNA, the CDR3 is TGTGCCAGCAGCGCGACAGTTAACAATGAGCAGTTCTTC. Full variable domain (outside the CDR3, taken from reference TRBV9 and TRBJ2-1): DSGVTQTPKHLITATGQRVTLRCSPRSGDLSVYWYQQSLDQGLQFLIQYYNGEERAKGNILERFSAQQFPDLHSELNLSSLELGDSALYFCASSATVNNEQFFGPGTRLTVL.

This chain links TRBV5-4 with TRBJ1-5, with D hard to call. Germline-derived CDR1 and CDR2 are SGHNT and YYREEE (reference sequence). CDR3 size: 17 residues. V was clipped by 0 bases and J by 1 base, with 14 bases between them. This chain's CDR3 is CASSLGGAQGSNQPQHF. As DNA, the CDR3 is TGTGCCAGCAGCTTGGGAGGAGCTCAAGGGAGCAATCAGCCCCAGCATTTT.

The V gene is TRBV4-3, the J gene TRBJ2-1, with D perhaps matching TRBD2 (5 bases). The CDR3 is 14 amino acids. The germline CDR1 and CDR2 sequences are LGHNA and YSLEER. Trimming removed 3 bases at V and 10 bases at J, with 16 bases between. CDR3 sequence (DNA): TGCGCCAGCAGCCAGGAGGACCCAGCGTGGGAGCAGTTCTTC. Its translation is CASSQEDPAWEQFF.

The rearrangement uses TRBV19 and TRBJ2-2; the D gene is possibly TRBD1 (5 bases). The CDR3 sequence is 14 residues long. V was shortened by 7 bases and J by 6 bases, with 15 bases between the two germline ends. Germline values: CDR1 LNHDA, CDR2 SQIVND (reference sequence). CDR3 bases: TGTGCCAGTACCCCCGTTAAGGGGCCCGGGGAGCTGTTTTTT. Its translation is CASTPVKGPGELFF.

By sample share, this clone is medium-sized. The J gene is TRBJ1-2, the V gene TRBV4-3, with D unresolved. CDR1 LGHNA and CDR2 YSLEER come from the germline V gene. Deletions cut 1 base from V and 2 bases from J, with 2 bases between. The CDR3 sequence is 12 residues long. The chain's CDR3 is CASSQGNYGYTF. The CDR3, as DNA: TGCGCCAGCAGCCAAGGGAACTATGGCTACACCTTC.

CDR3 nucleotide sequence: TGTGCCTGGAGCTCTAGCACAGATACGCAGTATTTT. As protein: CAWSSSTDTQYF. The rearrangement uses TRBV30 and TRBJ2-3; no clear D gene. CDR3 length: 12 residues. Germline V gene lookup returns CDR1 GTSNPN and CDR2 SVGIG (reference sequence). The V gene lost 3 bases and the J gene lost 0 bases, with 4 bases spanning the gap.